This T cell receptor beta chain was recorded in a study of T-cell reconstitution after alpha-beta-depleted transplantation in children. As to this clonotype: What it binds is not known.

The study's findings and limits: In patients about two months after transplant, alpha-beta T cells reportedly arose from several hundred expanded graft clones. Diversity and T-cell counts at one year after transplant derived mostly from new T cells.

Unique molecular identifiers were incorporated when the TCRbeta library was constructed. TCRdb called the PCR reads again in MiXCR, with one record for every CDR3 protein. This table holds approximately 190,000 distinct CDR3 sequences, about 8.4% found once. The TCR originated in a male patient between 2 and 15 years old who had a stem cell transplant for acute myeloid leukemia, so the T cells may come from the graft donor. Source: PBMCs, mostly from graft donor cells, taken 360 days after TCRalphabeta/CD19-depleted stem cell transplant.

CDR3 nucleotide sequence: TGTGCCAGCAGCTATCGGACGGCACTAGCCAAAAACATTCAGTACTTC. Its translation: CASSYRTALAKNIQYF. The chain links TRBV7-2 to TRBJ2-4; no reliable D call. V was clipped by 4 bases and J by 0 bases, with 13 bases between them. Germline V gene data show CDR1 as SGHTA and CDR2 as FQGNSA. CDR3 length: 16 residues.